The entry below describes one T cell receptor (beta chain). Its antigen is still unknown. The missing CDR3 end, 3 residues past where the read stops, is filled in from the germline J gene. The sample belongs to a study of T cell clonality in common variable immunodeficiency. Study-wide findings and caveats: Common variable immunodeficiency TCR beta sequences reportedly had fewer deletions and N-nucleotide insertions.

The germline V gene has CDR1 KGHSH and CDR2 LQKENI. This CDR3 contains 15 residues. V shed 2 bases, J shed 0 bases, and the junction held 2 bases outside the gene matches. Clones were read by immunoSEQ multiplex PCR, and TCRdb kept only the in-frame ones, dropping some. Observed in the sample are roughly 17,000 clones, none of them singletons. The material sequenced was peripheral blood mononuclear cells. This TCR was recovered from a human donor with common variable immunodeficiency. The chain employs TRBV18 and TRBJ2-3, with 7 positions matching TRBD1. The CDR3 loop is CASSPLTGSTDTQYF. CDR3 DNA (partial): TGTGCCAGCTCACCATTGACAGGGAGCACAGATACG.